Described below is a single T cell receptor (beta chain) sequence and its context. Its antigen is as yet unknown. The repertoire was sequenced with immunoSEQ multiplex PCR; TCRdb's copy has only in-frame clones and lacks some. The sample carries about 86,000 clones, around 90% recorded once. Each patient experienced a relapse that followed autologous stem cell transplantation, and brentuximab vedotin exposure varied. The sample comes from a study of PD-1 blockade in classical Hodgkin lymphoma. Study-level points and caveats: Individuals who commenced nivolumab within less than 1 year of ASCT were excluded.

The V segment lost 0 bases and the J segment 8 bases; nucleotides outside the gene matches: 7. The CDR3 is 15 amino acids. Germline V lookup: CDR1 LGHNA, CDR2 YNFKEQ. The chain combines TRBV4-2 with TRBJ2-1; 7 nucleotides agree with TRBD2. This clonotype originated in a human donor with classical Hodgkin lymphoma. Specimen: peripheral blood mononuclear cells (PBMCs), collected at baseline. The CDR3 region has the DNA TGTGCCAGCAGCCAAGAGACTAGCTGGGGGGATGAGCAGTTCTTC. This codes for CASSQETSWGDEQFF.